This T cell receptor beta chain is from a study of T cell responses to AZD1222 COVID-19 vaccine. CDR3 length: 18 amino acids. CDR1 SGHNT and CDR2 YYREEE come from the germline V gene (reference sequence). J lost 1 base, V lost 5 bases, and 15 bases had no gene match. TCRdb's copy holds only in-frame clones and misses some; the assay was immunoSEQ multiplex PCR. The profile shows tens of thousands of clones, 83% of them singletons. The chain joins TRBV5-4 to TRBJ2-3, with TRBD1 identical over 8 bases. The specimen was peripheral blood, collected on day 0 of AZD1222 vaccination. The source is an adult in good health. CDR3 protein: CASSFGGSGGAGTDTQYF. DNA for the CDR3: TGTGCCAGCAGTTTTGGGGGGTCAGGGGGCGCTGGCACAGATACGCAGTATTTT.